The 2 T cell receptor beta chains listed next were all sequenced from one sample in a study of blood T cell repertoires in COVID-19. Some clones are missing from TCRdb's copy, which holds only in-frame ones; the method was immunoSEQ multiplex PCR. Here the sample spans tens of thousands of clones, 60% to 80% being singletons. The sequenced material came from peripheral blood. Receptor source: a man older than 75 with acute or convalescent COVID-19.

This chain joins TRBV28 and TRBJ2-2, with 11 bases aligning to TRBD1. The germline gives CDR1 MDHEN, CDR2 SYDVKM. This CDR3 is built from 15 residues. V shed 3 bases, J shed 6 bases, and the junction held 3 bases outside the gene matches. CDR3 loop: CASSFRDRGAGELFF. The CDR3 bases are TGTGCCAGCAGTTTCAGGGACAGGGGGGCCGGGGAGCTGTTTTTT.

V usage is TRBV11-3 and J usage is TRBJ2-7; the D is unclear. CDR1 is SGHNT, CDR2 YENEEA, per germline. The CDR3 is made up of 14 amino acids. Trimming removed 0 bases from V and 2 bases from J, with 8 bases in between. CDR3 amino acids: CASSLELGPYEQYF. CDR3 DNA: TGTGCCAGCAGCTTAGAGTTGGGCCCCTACGAGCAGTACTTC.